Shown below are 24 T cell receptor beta chains from a single sample sequenced in a study of T cells in tuberculosis. This table comes from immunoSEQ multiplex PCR, and its TCRdb copy is limited to in-frame clones, with some not included. The sample contains roughly 34,000 clones, roughly 93% of which appear only once. The sample's time point: new active TB diagnosis, blood taken before or within 7 days of starting treatment. The sequences come from PBMCs, collected at tuberculosis diagnosis. These receptors were taken from an adult with tuberculosis.

The chain recombines TRBV5-6 with TRBJ2-7; the D gene is possibly TRBD2 (5 bases). CDR1 is SGHDT, CDR2 YYEEEE, per germline. V was clipped by 4 bases and J by 2 bases, with 13 bases between them. This CDR3 comprises 14 residues. CDR3 nucleotide sequence: TGTGCCAGCAGCCTCGCCGGGAAAACCTACGAGCAGTACTTC. This encodes CASSLAGKTYEQYF.

This chain uses TRBV5-4 with TRBJ2-1; D perhaps matches TRBD2 (6 bases). The length of the CDR3 is 14 residues. V was clipped by 4 bases and J by 3 bases, with 11 bases between them. The V gene's germline CDR1 is SGHNT and CDR2 YYREEE (reference sequence). CDR3 coding DNA: TGTGCCAGCAGCCACCCTAGCGTCTACAATGAGCAGTTCTTC. Translated, it gives CASSHPSVYNEQFF.

A word on this clone: One end of the junction fails to match germline, which may point to a read error. V and J are TRBV18 and TRBJ1-2; 7 nucleotides agree with TRBD1. Germline values: CDR1 KGHSH, CDR2 LQKENI. This CDR3 has 13 amino acids. The CDR3 region has the DNA TGTGCCAGCTCTCCACAGGGGATGCATGGCTACACCTTC. It yields the protein CASSPQGMHGYTF.

This chain links TRBV27 with TRBJ2-7, with 8 bases lining up with TRBD2. CDR1 is MNHEY, CDR2 SMNVEV, per germline (reference sequence). The CDR3 sequence is 13 residues long. V was clipped by 5 bases and J by 4 bases; unmatched bases: 4. In DNA form, the CDR3 reads TGTGCCAGCAGTCCGGGGGGGGCTTACGAGCAGTACTTC. Translation: CASSPGGAYEQYF.

This sequence joins TRBV5-1 and TRBJ2-7; TRBD2 might be the D (6 bases). Trimming cost V 3 bases and J 4 bases, with 14 bases left between them. Per germline, CDR1 SGHRS and CDR2 YFSETQ. CDR3 length: 14 amino acids. CDR3 sequence (DNA): TGCGCCAGCAGCTGGGTAGCGGCCCGGTACGAGCAGTACTTC. This encodes CASSWVAARYEQYF.

The chain links TRBV5-1 to TRBJ2-5; 9 bases are a match to TRBD2. There are 16 residues in the CDR3. V shed 4 bases and J 5 bases; nucleotides not matched to a gene: 12. Germline V lookup: CDR1 SGHRS, CDR2 YFSETQ. This CDR3 is CASSLSAGGPGETQYF. DNA of the CDR3: TGCGCCAGCAGCCTAAGCGCGGGGGGGCCGGGGGAGACCCAGTACTTC. Full variable domain (missing parts from reference TRBV5-1 and TRBJ2-5): KAGVTQTPRYLIKTRGQQVTLSCSPISGHRSVSWYQQTPGQGLQFLFEYFSETQRNKGNFPGRFSGRQFSNSRSEMNVSTLELGDSALYLCASSLSAGGPGETQYFGPGTRLLVL.

This chain joins TRBV11-2 and TRBJ1-1; 7 bases line up with TRBD1. This CDR3 has 14 residues. Germline V lookup: CDR1 SGHAT, CDR2 FQNNGV. Trimming at V came to 5 bases and at J to 1 base, leaving 4 bases not matched to a gene. CDR3 nucleotide sequence: TGTGCCAGCAGCCCAGGACAGGCGAACACTGAAGCTTTCTTT. This encodes CASSPGQANTEAFF.

The genes are TRBV6-5 and TRBJ1-2, with 7 bases matching TRBD1. Germline CDR1 and CDR2: MNHEY and SVGAGI. V lost 7 bases, J lost 0 bases, and 8 bases stayed unmatched. This CDR3 has 15 residues. The CDR3 region is CASNPRQGPNYGYTF. The CDR3 DNA sequence: TGTGCCAGCAACCCCCGACAGGGCCCTAACTATGGCTACACCTTC.

This clone was counted a single time. This chain links TRBV28 with TRBJ2-7; 7 bases agree with TRBD2. Germline V lookup: CDR1 MDHEN, CDR2 SYDVKM. This CDR3 spans 15 amino acids. Trimming cost V 1 base and J 3 bases; bases outside gene matches: 6. CDR3 sequence: CASSLSQRDDYEQYF. The CDR3 DNA sequence: TGTGCCAGCAGTTTATCGCAGCGGGATGACTACGAGCAGTACTTC.

The CDR3 DNA reads TGTGCCAGCAGCCCTTTCCTGGGAGGGCCTTACAATGAGCAGTTCTTC. Encoded protein: CASSPFLGGPYNEQFF. This chain joins TRBV11-2 and TRBJ2-1, with TRBD2 matching 7 bases. This CDR3 region has 16 residues. The ends lost 5 bases at V and 4 bases at J; junction bases unmatched: 11. Germline V lookup: CDR1 SGHAT, CDR2 FQNNGV.

V and J are TRBV2 and TRBJ1-5; TRBD1 might be the D (5 bases). CDR3 length: 14 amino acids. Germline assignment: CDR1 SNHLY and CDR2 FYNNEI. V lost 3 bases and J lost 7, with 13 bases in between. CDR3 DNA: TGTGCCAGCAGTGACAGGGTCGCAAGACAGCCCCAGCATTTT. It encodes CASSDRVARQPQHF.

The rearrangement joins TRBV19 to TRBJ1-1; D is perhaps TRBD1 (6 bases). CDR1 is LNHDA, CDR2 SQIVND, per germline (reference sequence). The CDR3 contains 12 residues. V lost 9 bases and J 3 bases, leaving 11 bases between the germline ends. Here the CDR3 reads CASRGGDTEAFF. The CDR3 DNA is TGTGCCAGCCGAGGGGGAGACACTGAAGCTTTCTTT.

V and J are TRBV27 and TRBJ2-2; 9 bases align to TRBD2. The V gene's germline CDR1 is MNHEY and CDR2 SMNVEV (reference sequence). This CDR3 has 17 amino acids. Losses at the gene ends were 6 bases for V and 3 bases for J; bases not matched to a gene: 11. CDR3 loop: CASSPRLAEWDTGELFF. DNA of the CDR3: TGTGCCAGCAGCCCCCGACTAGCGGAATGGGACACCGGGGAGCTGTTTTTT.

This rearrangement joins TRBV5-1 to TRBJ2-7, with 7 bases aligning to TRBD1. This CDR3 is built from 13 residues. V trimming: 4 bases; J trimming: 5 bases; junction bases outside the gene matches: 6. Germline values: CDR1 SGHRS, CDR2 YFSETQ. The chain's CDR3 is CASSGKQGNEQYF. In nucleotides, the CDR3 is TGCGCCAGCAGCGGAAAACAGGGGAACGAGCAGTACTTC.

This clone was seen only once. V gene TRBV27 combines with J gene TRBJ2-6; 8 bases are shared with TRBD1. The CDR3 covers 17 residues. The trim removed 3 bases at V and 1 base at J, leaving 5 bases unmatched. The germline V gene has CDR1 MNHEY and CDR2 SMNVEV (reference sequence). The CDR3 nucleotides are TGTGCCAGCAGTTTCAGGGGGCTAAGGTCTGGGGCCAACGTCCTGACTTTC. Translated, it gives CASSFRGLRSGANVLTF.

This chain connects TRBV12-5 to TRBJ2-5; 9 positions agree with TRBD2. CDR1 is LGHNT, CDR2 FRNRAP, per germline. This CDR3 spans 15 amino acids. J gave up 5 bases and V 7 bases, and 11 bases lay outside the gene matches. The CDR3 region has the DNA TGTGCTAGTGCCCTCCAGGCGGGAGGGGGCGAGACCCAGTACTTC. Its translation is CASALQAGGGETQYF.

V and J are TRBV19 and TRBJ2-1, with TRBD1 identical over 9 bases. The CDR3 is made up of 15 amino acids. CDR1 and CDR2 (germline): LNHDA, SQIVND (reference sequence). The V and J ends lost 4 bases and 5 bases, in that order; junction bases with no gene match: 6. The CDR3 loop reads CASSTRDRVNNEQFF. For the CDR3, the DNA is TGTGCCAGTAGTACCCGGGACAGGGTCAACAATGAGCAGTTCTTC.

V and J are TRBV5-1 and TRBJ1-1, with 7 bases lining up with TRBD1. CDR3 length: 15 residues. Germline V gene lookup returns CDR1 SGHRS and CDR2 YFSETQ. The ends lost 0 bases at V and 2 bases at J; junction bases unmatched: 4. The CDR3 region has the DNA TGCGCCAGCAGCTTGGAGGGACAGCATAACACTGAAGCTTTCTTT. It specifies CASSLEGQHNTEAFF.

J is TRBJ1-2 and V is TRBV25-1, with 10 bases identical to TRBD1. The ends lost 6 bases at V and 4 bases at J; junction bases unmatched: 8. This CDR3 comprises 15 residues. Germline CDR1 is MGHDK and CDR2 is SYGVNS. For the CDR3, the DNA is TGTGCCAGCAGCGACGACAGGGGGCAGGCCTATGGCTACACCTTC. Translated, it gives CASSDDRGQAYGYTF.

The chain uses TRBV27 and TRBJ2-1, with D unresolved. The CDR3 runs to 15 residues. V lost 4 bases and J lost 2, with 12 bases in between. CDR1 and CDR2 from the germline V gene are MNHEY and SMNVEV (reference sequence). CDR3 amino acids: CASSSQPGPYNEQFF. The CDR3 coding sequence is TGTGCCAGCAGTTCCCAACCGGGTCCCTACAATGAGCAGTTCTTC.

This clone has only a few counts. The chain joins TRBV10-2 to TRBJ2-6; D is undetermined. The CDR3 loop spans 17 amino acids. The germline V gene encodes CDR1 WSHSY and CDR2 SAAADI. The ends were cut back, 3 bases at V and 0 bases at J, with 12 bases in the middle. CDR3 sequence reads: CASSEGVSSSGANVLTF. In DNA form, the CDR3 reads TGCGCCAGCAGTGAAGGCGTTAGCAGCTCTGGGGCCAACGTCCTGACTTTC.

The chain is built from TRBV20-1 and TRBJ2-5; D remains ambiguous. This CDR3 spans 11 amino acids. V was clipped by 0 bases and J by 4 bases, with 3 bases between them. CDR1 and CDR2 from the germline V gene are DFQATT and SNEGSKA (reference sequence). As DNA, the CDR3 is TGCAGTGCTAGAGATCTAGAGACCCAGTACTTC. It yields the protein CSARDLETQYF.

The V gene is TRBV6-6, the J gene TRBJ1-2; a possible D gene is TRBD1 (5 bases). The CDR3 runs to 14 residues. V was trimmed by 9 bases and J by 3 bases, leaving 17 bases between them. CDR1 is MNHNY, CDR2 SVGAGI, per germline (reference sequence). The CDR3 DNA follows: TGTGCCAGTCATGGGGCAGGGTCTTACTATGGCTACACCTTC. Its protein is CASHGAGSYYGYTF.

The J gene is TRBJ1-2, the V gene TRBV5-1; D is undetermined. V was trimmed by 0 bases and J by 3 bases, leaving 6 bases between them. CDR3 length: 13 residues. CDR1 and CDR2 (germline): SGHRS, YFSETQ. The CDR3 DNA reads TGCGCCAGCAGCTTGGCGGCGGACTATGGCTACACCTTC. Its translation: CASSLAADYGYTF.